This T cell receptor (beta chain) appears in the sequencing data of a study of Graves' ophthalmopathy and Graves' hyperthyroidism. Study findings and constraints: Ophthalmopathy progression prediction by the model yielded a sensitivity of 60% to 71% and a specificity of approximately 77%.

Lactation, pregnancy, uncontrolled infections and other autoimmune diseases were all grounds for excluding patients. The V gene lost 5 bases and the J gene lost 7 bases, with 11 bases spanning the gap. The germline V gene encodes CDR1 GTSNPN and CDR2 SVGIG (reference sequence). The CDR3 sequence is 11 residues long. The sequenced template was RNA, covering the TCR beta CDR3 region. Scientists carried out first-round RT-PCR using HTBI primers and then a second-round multiplex PCR. In TCRdb, the multiplex PCR reads were re-called with MiXCR into one record per CDR3 protein. The data contain about 180,000 distinct CDR3 sequences, more than 30% of them singletons. This clonotype appeared many times. The antigen remains undetermined.

The chain combines TRBV30 with TRBJ1-2; a possible D gene is TRBD1 (5 bases). The clonotype originates from a woman in her 40s with Graves' ophthalmopathy. The sequenced sample consisted of peripheral blood. CDR3 DNA: TGTGCCTGGGGCCGGGGCCTTGGCTACACCTTC. Translation: CAWGRGLGYTF.